Only a few counts were recorded for the clone carrying this TCR beta chain. Per germline, CDR1 SGHRS and CDR2 YFSETQ. This CDR3 contains 14 residues. The V and J ends lost 7 bases and 5 bases, in that order; junction bases with no gene match: 7. These data come from a study of T cells in Graves' hyperthyroidism and ophthalmopathy. Amplification yielded TCR beta CDR3 regions, with RNA transcripts as the source. Primed by the HTBI set, a first-round RT-PCR was run on the TCR CDR3. TCRdb called the multiplex PCR reads again in MiXCR, with one record for every CDR3 protein. The sample has about 690,000 distinct CDR3 sequences; roughly 17% are singletons. Each patient was aged 18 to 65 and had newly diagnosed hyperthyroidism of under 2 months' duration. The source of the PBMCs was around 10 ml of fresh peripheral blood.

The source material was blood. The chain recombines TRBV5-1 with TRBJ2-1, with 9 bases matching TRBD2. The sequence derives from a man aged 45 to 65 with Graves' hyperthyroidism. The CDR3 DNA is TGCGCCAGCGGCACGTCTAGCGGGGACAATGAGCAGTTCTTC. Translation: CASGTSSGDNEQFF.